The 22 T cell receptor beta chains reported below all come from one sample, sequenced in a study of low-dose radiotherapy and immunotherapy resistance in tumors. Both TCRalpha and TCRbeta chains were reverse transcribed with V-gene-specific primers. The PCR that amplified TCRs ran for approximately 20 cycles, relying on a constant-region primer and a V-primer adapter. TCRdb processed the reads anew with MiXCR; each CDR3 protein has one entry. The sample lists tens of thousands of distinct CDR3 sequences; 15% to 20% were seen once. Stated time point: after trial treatment. Treatment denoted: LDRT plus nivolumab, ipilimumab, low-dose cyclophosphamide and aspirin (RACIN trial). Sequencing used PBMCs, obtained after low-dose radiotherapy plus immunotherapy. These receptors came from a male donor with prostate cancer.

This clonotype has ten or more counts. This chain uses TRBV29-1 with TRBJ1-3, with TRBD1 as a possible D gene (6 bases). This CDR3 is 14 amino acids long. Germline CDR1 and CDR2: SQVTM and ANQGSEA. V lost 5 bases to trimming and J lost 0 bases, with 11 bases between them. Here the CDR3 reads CSVFTGSSGNTIYF. CDR3 DNA: TGCAGCGTTTTTACAGGGAGCTCTGGAAACACCATATATTTT.

This clonotype occurred many times. The chain uses TRBV20-1 and TRBJ2-7; no firm D call. Trimming pared 1 base from V and 4 bases from J, leaving 8 bases between. Germline V gene lookup returns CDR1 DFQATT and CDR2 SNEGSKA (reference sequence). This CDR3 region has 12 residues. CDR3 DNA: TGCAGTGCTAGAGTACCCAGTTACGAGCAGTACTTC. Translating it yields CSARVPSYEQYF.

This clonotype was counted at least ten times. The chain links TRBV12-3 or TRBV12-4 to TRBJ2-7; no definite D call. Between the trimmed V and J ends, which lost 3 bases and 3 bases, there was a span of 9 bases. The CDR3 sequence is 13 residues long. CDR3 in amino acids: CASSLGKSYEQYF. The CDR3 DNA reads as TGTGCCAGCAGTTTGGGGAAGAGCTACGAGCAGTACTTC.

Concerning this clonotype itself: This likely came from a read error, as a far larger clone is one base away. V gene TRBV6-1 combines with J gene TRBJ2-3; TRBD2 aligns across 10 bases. The CDR3 extends over 15 amino acids. J lost 7 bases, V lost 6 bases, and 10 bases had no gene match. Germline assignment: CDR1 MNHNS and CDR2 SASEGT. The CDR3 here is CASSIAAGGGYTQYF. CDR3 in DNA: TGTGCCAGCAGCATAGCAGCGGGAGGGGGGTATACGCAGTATTTT.

This clonotype was found many times. The rearrangement joins TRBV7-9 to TRBJ2-1; the match to TRBD2 covers 9 bases. The germline V gene encodes CDR1 SEHNR and CDR2 FQNEAQ (reference sequence). Trimming cost V 5 bases and J 6 bases; bases outside gene matches: 14. The CDR3 has 17 amino acids. CDR3 nucleotide sequence: TGTGCCAGCAGCCCGAGGGGTGGAGCGGGAGGTATCAATGAGCAGTTCTTC. As protein: CASSPRGGAGGINEQFF.

This clonotype was observed at least ten times. V usage is TRBV6-4 and J usage is TRBJ2-1, with TRBD2 identical over 8 bases. Germline V gene data show CDR1 as MRHNA and CDR2 as SNTAGT. The CDR3 covers 15 residues. After removal of 6 bases from V and 3 bases from J, the junction contained 7 bases not matched to a gene. The CDR3 DNA follows: TGTGCCAGCAGCCCGAGCGGGGGAAACTACAATGAGCAGTTCTTC. It yields the protein CASSPSGGNYNEQFF.

This clonotype was detected many times. J is TRBJ2-7 and V is TRBV20-1; 10 nucleotides align to TRBD1. Looked up from germline, CDR1 is DFQATT and CDR2 is SNEGSKA (reference sequence). The CDR3 runs to 14 residues. V shed 6 bases, J shed 4 bases, and the junction held 9 bases outside the gene matches. CDR3 sequence (DNA): TGCAGTGCGTCTTGGACAGGGGGGCCGTACGAGCAGTACTTC. Translation: CSASWTGGPYEQYF.

In the case of this clonotype: This is likely a read error, given that the CDR3 carries no conserved phenylalanine or tryptophan at its end. This chain connects TRBV5-1 to TRBJ2-7; possibly TRBD1 for D (6 bases). This CDR3 has 14 amino acids. Trimming stripped 2 bases from V and 0 bases from J, with 9 bases between. Germline CDR1 is SGHRS and CDR2 is YFSETQ. CDR3 sequence reads: CASSFFRGSYEQYL. CDR3 DNA sequence: TGCGCCAGCAGCTTTTTCAGGGGCTCCTACGAGCAGTACTTA.

At least ten counts were recorded for this clonotype. V usage is TRBV28 and J usage is TRBJ1-1; possibly TRBD1 for D (5 bases). There are 13 residues in the CDR3. Germline CDR1 is MDHEN and CDR2 is SYDVKM. Trimming shortened V by 4 bases and J by 3 bases, and 9 bases separated the two germline ends. CDR3 amino acids: CASSSGEYTEAFF. CDR3 DNA: TGTGCCAGCAGTTCGGGGGAATACACTGAAGCTTTCTTT. The full variable domain, in which reference TRBV28 and TRBJ1-1 provide the parts outside the CDR3, is DVKVTQSSRYLVKRTGEKVFLECVQDMDHENMFWYRQDPGLGLRLIYFSYDVKMKEKGDIPEGYSVSREKKERFSLILESASTNQTSMYLCASSSGEYTEAFFGQGTRLTVV.

This chain connects TRBV6-2 or TRBV6-3 to TRBJ1-6; D is unresolved. Trimming took 7 bases from V and 5 from J, leaving 15 bases between them. Germline assignment: CDR1 MNHEY and CDR2 SVGEGT. The CDR3 is made up of 15 amino acids. CDR3 amino acids: CASNADIRNNSPLHF. CDR3 coding DNA: TGTGCCAGCAATGCCGACATTCGGAATAATTCACCCCTCCACTTT.

This clonotype was counted many times. The gene calls are TRBV7-9 and TRBJ1-5; D may be TRBD1 (5 bases). The V end was cut by 3 bases, the J end by 0 bases, with 12 bases between. This CDR3 is 16 amino acids long. The germline V gene has CDR1 SEHNR and CDR2 FQNEAQ (reference sequence). The CDR3 bases are TGTGCCAGCAGCTTCGGGGCAGAGAATAGCAATCAGCCCCAGCATTTT. Amino acids: CASSFGAENSNQPQHF. Combining the CDR3 with reference TRBV7-9 and TRBJ1-5 gives the whole variable domain DTGVSQNPRHKITKRGQNVTFRCDPISEHNRLYWYRQTLGQGPEFLTYFQNEAQLEKSRLLSDRFSAERPKGSFSTLEIQRTEQGDSAMYLCASSFGAENSNQPQHFGDGTRLSIL.

The V gene is TRBV28, the J gene TRBJ2-1; D is undetermined. Germline loops: CDR1 MDHEN, CDR2 SYDVKM. The CDR3 loop spans 13 amino acids. V was cut by 8 bases and J by 5 bases, with 13 bases left in between. CDR3 amino acids: CASYSGRNNEQFF. The CDR3 DNA sequence: TGTGCCAGCTACTCCGGACGGAACAATGAGCAGTTCTTC.

There are many counts of this clonotype. This chain joins TRBV20-1 and TRBJ2-4; D is possibly TRBD1 or TRBD2 (5 bases each). The germline V gene has CDR1 DFQATT and CDR2 SNEGSKA (reference sequence). Trimming cost V 2 bases and J 6 bases, with 14 bases left between them. The length of the CDR3 is 14 residues. The chain's CDR3 is CSARLPGRSNIQYF. DNA of the CDR3: TGCAGTGCTAGATTACCGGGACGGTCAAACATTCAGTACTTC.

This clonotype was observed many times. The chain has TRBV20-1 and TRBJ1-1; D is perhaps TRBD1 (5 bases). This CDR3 is 15 amino acids long. Germline CDR1 is DFQATT and CDR2 is SNEGSKA (reference sequence). Trimming shortened V by 4 bases and J by 4 bases, and 19 bases separated the two germline ends. The CDR3 bases are TGCAGTGCTACTCGACAGATAACCGTTCCCACTGAAGCTTTCTTT. Translated: CSATRQITVPTEAFF.

This clonotype occurred a few times. The chain is built from TRBV15 and TRBJ2-5; D possibly corresponds to TRBD1 (7 bases). V shed 2 bases and J shed 0 bases, with 10 bases lying between them. The CDR3 is made up of 15 amino acids. CDR1 is LNHNV, CDR2 YYDKDF, per germline (reference sequence). The CDR3 nucleotides are TGTGCCACCAGCAGACAGGGGGGCTACCAAGAGACCCAGTACTTC. It encodes CATSRQGGYQETQYF.

The chain combines TRBV10-3 with TRBJ2-1; 11 bases are shared with TRBD2. The CDR3 is 16 amino acids. Germline CDR1 and CDR2: ENHRY and SYGVKD. V gave up 3 bases and J gave up 7 bases; unmatched junction bases: 8. The CDR3 DNA reads as TGTGCCATCAGTGACCCGGCGACTAGCGGGACTAATGAGCAGTTCTTC. This codes for CAISDPATSGTNEQFF.

At least ten counts were recorded for this clonotype. V is TRBV24-1 and J is TRBJ2-7; no firm D call. Germline CDR1 is KGHDR and CDR2 is SFDVKD. The ends were cut back, 3 bases at V and 4 bases at J, with 15 bases in the middle. This CDR3 is built from 15 residues. Here the CDR3 reads CATSDNVTQDYEQYF. The CDR3 DNA sequence: TGTGCCACCAGTGATAATGTGACACAAGATTACGAGCAGTACTTC.

This clonotype was seen ten or more times. The chain uses TRBV27 and TRBJ2-1; 9 bases agree with TRBD1. J gave up 9 bases and V 8 bases, and 14 bases lay outside the gene matches. Germline V gene data show CDR1 as MNHEY and CDR2 as SMNVEV (reference sequence). The CDR3 loop spans 15 amino acids. The CDR3 loop is CASLSYRQGGSEQFF. The DNA of the CDR3 is TGTGCCAGCCTCAGTTACCGACAGGGGGGATCTGAGCAGTTCTTC.

There are many counts of this clonotype. The chain carries TRBV7-9 and TRBJ1-6, with 7 bases matching TRBD1. Germline V lookup: CDR1 SEHNR, CDR2 FQNEAQ (reference sequence). The CDR3 has 15 residues. With 2 bases clipped from V and 6 bases from J, the junction kept 4 bases outside the gene matches. CDR3 nucleotides: TGTGCCAGCAGCTTATTTACAGGGGTTAATTCACCCCTCCACTTT. Translating it yields CASSLFTGVNSPLHF. Complete variable domain (other parts from reference TRBV7-9 and TRBJ1-6): DTGVSQNPRHKITKRGQNVTFRCDPISEHNRLYWYRQTLGQGPEFLTYFQNEAQLEKSRLLSDRFSAERPKGSFSTLEIQRTEQGDSAMYLCASSLFTGVNSPLHFGNGTRLTVT.

Ten or more counts support this clonotype. The chain has TRBV7-2 and TRBJ2-1; D is perhaps TRBD2 (5 bases). Per the germline V gene, CDR1 is SGHTA and CDR2 is FQGNSA. The CDR3 loop spans 15 amino acids. V lost 1 base and J 9 bases, leaving 16 bases between the germline ends. For the CDR3, the DNA is TGTGCCAGCAGCTTAGGTAGCGCCACGGGGAGTGAGCAGTTCTTC. Translating it yields CASSLGSATGSEQFF. The full variable domain, with the rest looked up from reference TRBV7-2 and TRBJ2-1, is GAGVSQSPSNKVTEKGKDVELRCDPISGHTALYWYRQSLGQGLEFLIYFQGNSAPDKSGLPSDRFSAERTGGSVSTLTIQRTQQEDSAVYLCASSLGSATGSEQFFGPGTRLTVL.

This clonotype was observed many times. The chain carries TRBV11-1 and TRBJ2-7, with D perhaps TRBD2 (6 bases). The ends were cut back, 5 bases at V and 3 bases at J, with 14 bases in the middle. The germline V gene encodes CDR1 SGHAT and CDR2 FQDESV (reference sequence). The CDR3 consists of 14 residues. Written as DNA, the CDR3 is TGTGCCAGCAGCCAGATAGCGGACAACTACGAGCAGTACTTC. It codes for CASSQIADNYEQYF.

This clonotype was seen many times. V is TRBV4-3 and J is TRBJ2-5; D not certain. The CDR3 loop spans 13 amino acids. V lost 4 bases and J 4 bases, leaving 10 bases between the germline ends. Germline CDR1 is LGHNA and CDR2 is YSLEER. In nucleotides, the CDR3 is TGCGCCAGCAGCCCTCTAGGTGGAGAGACCCAGTACTTC. Protein product: CASSPLGGETQYF.